The 7 T cell receptor beta chains listed next were all sequenced from one sample in a study of blood T cell repertoires in COVID-19. Assay: immunoSEQ multiplex PCR; the TCRdb copy retains only in-frame clones and omits some. The sample shows about 190,000 clones, roughly 80% of them seen only once. The sequencing sample was made of PBMCs or T cells enriched from blood (not recorded which). These receptors originate from a woman younger than 45 who had recovered from COVID-19.

CDR3 region: CASSPAQGQYEQYF. DNA of the CDR3: TGTGCCAGCTCACCAGCGCAGGGCCAATACGAGCAGTACTTC. The chain combines TRBV18 with TRBJ2-7; possibly TRBD1 for D (5 bases). The CDR3 has 14 amino acids. Germline CDR1 and CDR2: KGHSH and LQKENI. V lost 2 bases to trimming and J lost 4 bases, with 12 bases between them.

The CDR3 loop reads CASSIRGPNQPQHF. CDR3 DNA sequence: TGTGCCAGTAGTATTAGGGGCCCGAATCAGCCCCAGCATTTT. The rearrangement joins TRBV19 to TRBJ1-5, with D perhaps TRBD1 (5 bases). The CDR3 runs 14 residues. Germline V gives CDR1 LNHDA, CDR2 SQIVND (reference sequence). Trimming left V 3 bases short and J 4 bases short, with 10 bases between.

This rearrangement joins TRBV5-1 to TRBJ2-1; a weak D match, TRBD2 (5 bases). The germline CDR1 and CDR2 sequences are SGHRS and YFSETQ. The CDR3 spans 14 residues. Between the trimmed V and J ends, which lost 4 bases and 2 bases, there was a span of 10 bases. The DNA of the CDR3 is TGCGCCAGCAGCGCGGGTGCCGCCTACAATGAGCAGTTCTTC. Translation: CASSAGAAYNEQFF.

The gene calls are TRBV11-2 and TRBJ1-1; no definite D call. Per germline, CDR1 SGHAT and CDR2 FQNNGV. This CDR3 region has 16 residues. The V gene lost 2 bases and the J gene lost 10 bases, with 23 bases spanning the gap. The CDR3 DNA follows: TGTGCCAGCAGCTTATCGGGGTCAGGTCCGTTTCGTGCAGCTTTCTTT. Translation gives CASSLSGSGPFRAAFF.

This chain joins TRBV9 and TRBJ2-3; 8 bases fit TRBD2. CDR1 and CDR2 (germline): SGDLS, YYNGEE. This CDR3 contains 15 residues. The trim removed 2 bases at V and 0 bases at J, leaving 2 bases unmatched. The CDR3 nucleotides are TGTGCCAGCAGCGTTCCTAGCGGGAGCACAGATACGCAGTATTTT. Translation: CASSVPSGSTDTQYF. Drawing the rest from reference TRBV9 and TRBJ2-3, the complete variable domain is DSGVTQTPKHLITATGQRVTLRCSPRSGDLSVYWYQQSLDQGLQFLIQYYNGEERAKGNILERFSAQQFPDLHSELNLSSLELGDSALYFCASSVPSGSTDTQYFGPGTRLTVL.

This chain joins TRBV25-1 and TRBJ2-7; 7 nucleotides align to TRBD2. The CDR3 spans 15 residues. Germline V lookup: CDR1 MGHDK, CDR2 SYGVNS. V dropped 1 base and J dropped 6; count of bases not matched to a gene: 9. The CDR3 loop reads CASSEWGGGPLEQYF. As DNA, the CDR3 is TGTGCCAGCAGTGAATGGGGGGGAGGGCCACTCGAGCAGTACTTC.

The J gene is TRBJ1-4, the V gene TRBV15; 9 bases map to TRBD1. J gave up 3 bases and V 4 bases, and 9 bases lay outside the gene matches. This CDR3 has 17 amino acids. The germline V gene has CDR1 LNHNV and CDR2 YYDKDF (reference sequence). CDR3 in amino acids: CATSIPGTGTANEKLFF. In DNA form, the CDR3 reads TGTGCCACCAGCATACCCGGGACAGGGACGGCTAATGAAAAACTGTTTTTT. Supplemented by reference TRBV15 and TRBJ1-4, the full variable domain reads DAMVIQNPRYQVTQFGKPVTLSCSQTLNHNVMYWYQQKSSQAPKLLFHYYDKDFNNEADTPDNFQSRRPNTSFCFLDIRSPGLGDTAMYLCATSIPGTGTANEKLFFGSGTQLSVL.